The rows below give T cell receptor beta chains drawn from one sample of a study of cytomegalovirus exposure and HLA in healthy donors. Sequenced by immunoSEQ multiplex PCR; TCRdb stores in-frame clones only, minus some. The profile covers roughly 130,000 clones, with over 85% appearing a single time and around 3.1% taken by the ten largest. Specimen: PBMCs. The source of these receptors is a man aged 30-40 years in good health and CMV-seronegative. The CDR3 runs from the conserved cysteine through the conserved F or W. D genes are given only for firm matches. A row's size may be missing; if present it is once, few, many or a size class.

>-|TRBJ2-1|-|TRBV4-3
TGCGCCAGCAGCCAAGATAGATACCAAGCCAACAATGAGCAGTTCTTC
CASSQDRYQANNEQFF
>TRBD1|TRBJ1-2|-|TRBV27
TGTGCCAGCAGCCCGACGAGGGGGCCTGGCTACACCTTC
CASSPTRGPGYTF
>-|TRBJ1-4|once|TRBV6-6
TGTGCCAGCAGCCGCCGGGGAGGATTGGGAGAAAAACTGTTTTTT
CASSRRGGLGEKLFF
>TRBD1|TRBJ1-2|-|TRBV28
TGTGCCAGCAGAGGTCCAGGGGGTTATGGCTACACCTTC
CASRGPGGYGYTF
>TRBD1|TRBJ1-1|-|TRBV7-8
TGTGCCAGCAGCCCCGGGACAGGGGGCTCCACTGAAGCTTTCTTT
CASSPGTGGSTEAFF
>TRBD1|TRBJ1-1|-|TRBV6-6
TGTGCCAGCAGTCAGACAGGGGATGAAGCTTTCTTT
CASSQTGDEAFF
>-|TRBJ2-2|-|TRBV5-1
TGCGCCAGCAGCTTGGTACCCAGCAGCGGCAGAATGGCCGGGGAGCTGTTTTTT
CASSLVPSSGRMAGELFF
>-|TRBJ1-3|-|TRBV6-1
TGTGCCAGCAGTCTACCGACAGAAGCCGGAAACACCATATATTTT
CASSLPTEAGNTIYF
>TRBD1|TRBJ1-1|few|TRBV2
TGTGCCAGCAACCCGACAGGGGTGAACACTGAAGCTTTCTTT
CASNPTGVNTEAFF
>-|TRBJ2-5|-|TRBV6-5
TGTGCCAGCACCCCTATGGCCGGACATCAAGAGACCCAGTACTTC
CASTPMAGHQETQYF
>-|TRBJ2-5|-|TRBV6-5
TGTGCCAGCAGTTACCCGGGTCGGGAGACCCAGTACTTC
CASSYPGRETQYF
>-|TRBJ1-2|-|TRBV19
TGTGCCAGTAGTACCCCACCGGGACGGGGGATTATGGGCTACACCTTC
CASSTPPGRGIMGYTF
>TRBD1|TRBJ1-3|-|TRBV5-1
TGCGCCAGCAGCAGGACAGGGGGATTAACTGGAAACACCATATATTTT
CASSRTGGLTGNTIYF
>-|TRBJ1-2|-|TRBV19
TGTGCCAGTAGTGAGCAGCCTGGACAGAGGTACTATGGCTACACCTTC
CASSEQPGQRYYGYTF
>-|TRBJ1-5|once|TRBV19
TGTGCCAGTAGTATAGATCAAGCAGGGTTCGCGCCCCAGCATTTT
CASSIDQAGFAPQHF
>TRBD2|TRBJ2-7|-|TRBV5-1
TGCGCCAGCAGCGCACCTTCTAGCGGGGGATCCTACGAGCAGTACTTC
CASSAPSSGGSYEQYF
>TRBD1|TRBJ2-7|-|TRBV5-1
TGCGCCAGCAGCTTGGACCCCAGACAGGGCCACTACGAGCAGTACTTC
CASSLDPRQGHYEQYF
>TRBD1|TRBJ2-2|-|TRBV5-1
TGCGCCAGCAGCCTTGGGACAGGCACCGGGGAGCTGTTTTTT
CASSLGTGTGELFF
>TRBD1|TRBJ2-7|once|TRBV19
TGTGCCAGTAGCCCGGGACAGGGCCCCGGAAGAGGCAGGGACGAGCAGTACTTC
CASSPGQGPGRGRDEQYF
>-|TRBJ2-2|-|TRBV27
TGTGCCAGCAGTTTATACGGGAACACCGGGGAGCTGTTTTTT
CASSLYGNTGELFF
>-|TRBJ2-3|-|TRBV28
TGTGCCAGCAGTTTATCGTCAGGGCGGGGGTATTTT
CASSLSSGRGYF
>TRBD2|TRBJ2-1|-|TRBV2
TGTGCCAGCCTCAACGCGGGGGGGCCGGGTGAGCAGTTCTTC
CASLNAGGPGEQFF
>TRBD2|TRBJ2-1|-|TRBV27
TGTGCCAGCAGATACCGGGGGGGCAACAATGAGCAGTTCTTC
CASRYRGGNNEQFF
>TRBD2|TRBJ2-1|-|TRBV5-1
TGCGCCAGCAGCTTGAGAGCTAGCGGGGGGGCTCAGCAGTTCTTC
CASSLRASGGAQQFF
>-|TRBJ1-1|-|TRBV7-9
TGTGCCAGCAGCCCGAACTCGGACACTGAAGCTTTCTTT
CASSPNSDTEAFF
>-|TRBJ2-3|once|TRBV25-1
TGTGCCAGCAGTGGTGGGACACCTTCCCCCACAGATACGCAGTATTTT
CASSGGTPSPTDTQYF
>TRBD1|TRBJ1-2|few|TRBV7-2
TGTGCCAGCAGCTTAGCCGCACAGGGGGCAGACTATGGCTACACCTTC
CASSLAAQGADYGYTF
>-|TRBJ1-6|-|TRBV4-1
TGCGCCAGCAGCCAACTAGCAGAAAGCTCCTATAATTCACCCCTCCACTTT
CASSQLAESSYNSPLHF